The 21 T cell receptor beta chains below come from one sample, sequenced in a study of blood T cell repertoires in COVID-19. Some clones are missing from TCRdb's copy, which holds only in-frame ones; the method was immunoSEQ multiplex PCR. The table includes about 400,000 clones, 88% detected once. The sample taken for sequencing was PBMCs or T cells enriched from blood (not recorded which). The source is a woman aged 40 to 50 with acute COVID-19.

J is TRBJ2-5 and V is TRBV2; perhaps TRBD1 as D (5 bases). V lost 5 bases and J lost 3, with 16 bases in between. The CDR3 is 15 residues long. From germline, CDR1 is SNHLY and CDR2 FYNNEI. The CDR3 DNA follows: TGTGCCAGCAGTATGTATAGGGGCGGTGAAGAGACCCAGTACTTC. This codes for CASSMYRGGEETQYF.

The chain carries TRBV9 and TRBJ2-7; D is possibly TRBD1 (5 bases). This CDR3 has 15 residues. V lost 4 bases and J 3 bases, leaving 17 bases between the germline ends. In germline, CDR1 is SGDLS, CDR2 YYNGEE. CDR3 nucleotide sequence: TGTGCCAGCAGCCCCCGGAAGGGGCCCAACTACGAGCAGTACTTC. Protein product: CASSPRKGPNYEQYF. Supplemented by reference TRBV9 and TRBJ2-7, the full variable domain reads DSGVTQTPKHLITATGQRVTLRCSPRSGDLSVYWYQQSLDQGLQFLIQYYNGEERAKGNILERFSAQQFPDLHSELNLSSLELGDSALYFCASSPRKGPNYEQYFGPGTRLTVT.

The gene calls are TRBV24-1 and TRBJ1-2; 7 bases fit TRBD1. J gave up 6 bases and V 7 bases, and 4 bases lay outside the gene matches. The V gene's germline CDR1 is KGHDR and CDR2 SFDVKD. The CDR3 consists of 12 residues. The CDR3 loop reads CATSQGEDGYTF. In DNA, the CDR3 is TGTGCCACCAGCCAGGGGGAAGATGGCTACACCTTC.

This clone came up a few times. The CDR3 sequence: CSVDLAVGYGYTF. CDR3 DNA sequence: TGCAGCGTTGATCTAGCCGTCGGCTATGGCTACACCTTC. The chain couples TRBV29-1 to TRBJ1-2; D gene unclear. The CDR3 is 13 amino acids. The V end was cut by 3 bases, the J end by 4 bases, with 12 bases between. CDR1 SQVTM and CDR2 ANQGSEA come from the germline V gene.

The chain employs TRBV27 and TRBJ2-7, with 7 positions matching TRBD1. Per germline, CDR1 MNHEY and CDR2 SMNVEV (reference sequence). Losses at the gene ends were 6 bases for V and 1 base for J; bases not matched to a gene: 6. The CDR3 sequence is 14 residues long. CDR3 DNA sequence: TGTGCCAGCAGCAGGGACAGTTTGTCCTACGAGCAGTACTTC. Protein sequence: CASSRDSLSYEQYF.

The rearrangement joins TRBV19 to TRBJ1-4; 7 nucleotides agree with TRBD1. The germline V gene has CDR1 LNHDA and CDR2 SQIVND (reference sequence). CDR3 length equals 11 residues. The V and J ends lost 5 bases and 12 bases, in that order; junction bases with no gene match: 3. The DNA of the CDR3 is TGTGCCAGTAGTCTTGGACAGGAACTGTTTTTT. Amino acids: CASSLGQELFF.

The rearrangement joins TRBV10-2 to TRBJ1-1; D possibly corresponds to TRBD1 (6 bases). Germline CDR1 and CDR2: WSHSY and SAAADI. V lost 7 bases and J 1 base, leaving 10 bases between the germline ends. This CDR3 contains 13 residues. CDR3 DNA sequence: TGCGCCAGCATTAGCAGGGGGAACACTGAAGCTTTCTTT. Protein: CASISRGNTEAFF.

The chain combines TRBV18 with TRBJ2-7, with TRBD1 matching 7 bases. Per germline, CDR1 KGHSH and CDR2 LQKENI. The CDR3 has 13 amino acids. V shed 3 bases and J 7 bases; nucleotides not matched to a gene: 6. The DNA for the CDR3 is TGTGCCAGCTCACCTCGTGGGGGACAGGAGCAGTACTTC. Residues: CASSPRGGQEQYF.

This clone was seen a few times. This sample also contains other DNA sequences that code for the same CDR3. V and J are TRBV11-2 and TRBJ1-1, with D maybe TRBD1 (5 bases). The CDR3 sequence is 14 residues long. Germline V gives CDR1 SGHAT, CDR2 FQNNGV. Trimming shortened V by 2 bases and J by 1 base, and 8 bases separated the two germline ends. In DNA, the CDR3 is TGTGCCAGCAGCTTATCTGGGGCGAACACTGAAGCTTTCTTT. It translates to CASSLSGANTEAFF. Full variable domain (remainder filled in from reference TRBV11-2 and TRBJ1-1): EAGVAQSPRYKIIEKRQSVAFWCNPISGHATLYWYQQILGQGPKLLIQFQNNGVVDDSQLPKDRFSAERLKGVDSTLKIQPAKLEDSAVYLCASSLSGANTEAFFGQGTRLTVV.

The chain is built from TRBV27 and TRBJ2-7; D perhaps matches TRBD1 (6 bases). This CDR3 comprises 11 residues. Looked up from germline, CDR1 is MNHEY and CDR2 is SMNVEV (reference sequence). The germline V and J ends were trimmed by 10 bases and 3 bases, with 10 bases remaining between them. The CDR3 loop is CATTQGYEQYF. In DNA form, the CDR3 reads TGTGCCACCACACAGGGCTACGAGCAGTACTTC.

The rearrangement links TRBV6-5 to TRBJ2-5; 7 bases map to TRBD2. CDR1 MNHEY and CDR2 SVGAGI come from the germline V gene. The V gene end was trimmed by 0 bases and the J gene end by 4 bases; junction bases not matched to a gene: 8. The CDR3 runs 16 residues. The CDR3, as DNA: TGTGCCAGCAGTTACTCCCCAACTGGGGGGGTAGAGACCCAGTACTTC. This gives the protein CASSYSPTGGVETQYF.

The V and J genes are TRBV19 and TRBJ2-7; maybe TRBD2 (5 bases). Germline V CDR1 and CDR2: LNHDA, SQIVND (reference sequence). CDR3 length: 15 amino acids. V dropped 4 bases and J dropped 2 bases, with 15 bases sitting between them. CDR3 in amino acids: CASSTQMGAPYEQYF. CDR3 coding DNA: TGTGCCAGTAGTACTCAGATGGGAGCTCCCTACGAGCAGTACTTC. The full variable domain, in which reference TRBV19 and TRBJ2-7 provide the parts outside the CDR3, is DGGITQSPKYLFRKEGQNVTLSCEQNLNHDAMYWYRQDPGQGLRLIYYSQIVNDFQKGDIAEGYSVSREKKESFPLTVTSAQKNPTAFYLCASSTQMGAPYEQYFGPGTRLTVT.

Worth noting for this clone: One junction end does not reproduce the germline sequence, and a read error may be involved. Other DNA sequences in the same sample also yield this CDR3. V and J are TRBV7-8 and TRBJ2-2, with 11 bases that match TRBD2. The CDR3 contains 15 residues. Germline V gene data show CDR1 as SGHVS and CDR2 as FQNEAQ. The CDR3 DNA sequence: TGTGCCAGCAGCCTAGCGGGGGGGAACACCGGGGAGCTGTTTTTT. Protein product: CASSLAGGNTGELFF. Filled out from reference TRBV7-8 and TRBJ2-2, the complete variable domain reads GAGVSQSPRYKVAKRGQDVALRCDPISGHVSLFWYQQALGQGPEFLTYFQNEAQLDKSGLPSDRFFAERPEGSVSTLKIQRTQQEDSAVYLCASSLAGGNTGELFFGEGSRLTVL.

This chain uses TRBV5-1 with TRBJ2-3, with 10 positions matching TRBD2. Per germline, CDR1 SGHRS and CDR2 YFSETQ. The V and J ends lost 3 bases and 6 bases, in that order; junction bases with no gene match: 10. The CDR3 totals 16 residues. CDR3 DNA sequence: TGCGCCAGCAGCTCGACCCTCAGCGGGGGGGCGGATACGCAGTATTTT. It is translated as CASSSTLSGGADTQYF.

The chain links TRBV11-2 to TRBJ1-1; D call uncertain. The CDR3 length is 15 residues. In germline, CDR1 is SGHAT, CDR2 FQNNGV. V lost 3 bases and J 2 bases, leaving 13 bases between the germline ends. CDR3 nucleotides: TGTGCCAGCAGCTTGCCCGGGAGAGGAAACACTGAAGCTTTCTTT. Translating it yields CASSLPGRGNTEAFF.

V and J are TRBV30 and TRBJ2-1; 7 bases fit TRBD2. Germline values: CDR1 GTSNPN, CDR2 SVGIG (reference sequence). The CDR3 totals 14 residues. The trim removed 3 bases at V and 1 base at J, leaving 3 bases unmatched. CDR3: CAWRRGDSYNEQFF. The CDR3 DNA reads as TGTGCCTGGAGACGGGGGGATTCCTACAATGAGCAGTTCTTC.

The V call is TRBV13, the J call TRBJ2-3, with a weak D call TRBD1 (5 bases). Germline CDR1 reads PRHDT; CDR2 reads FYEKMQ (reference sequence). V dropped 6 bases and J dropped 0 bases, with 13 bases sitting between them. The CDR3 is 15 amino acids. DNA for the CDR3: TGTGCCAGCAGGAAGACTGGGGCTAGCACAGATACGCAGTATTTT. The encoded protein is CASRKTGASTDTQYF.

DNA for the CDR3: TGTGCCAGCAGATCTCTCGGGACAGGGTTTTCGGGTGAGCAGTTCTTC. The encoded protein is CASRSLGTGFSGEQFF. The V gene is TRBV27, the J gene TRBJ2-1; 9 bases line up with TRBD1. The CDR3 is 16 amino acids. Germline CDR1 and CDR2: MNHEY and SMNVEV (reference sequence). V trimming: 6 bases; J trimming: 9 bases; junction bases outside the gene matches: 15.

The CDR3 here is CASRGQGGVPLHF. The CDR3 coding sequence is TGTGCCAGCAGAGGACAGGGAGGGGTCCCCCTCCACTTT. The genes are TRBV6-5 and TRBJ1-6, with TRBD1 matching over 8 bases. Germline V gene lookup returns CDR1 MNHEY and CDR2 SVGAGI. The CDR3 consists of 13 residues. V was clipped by 6 bases and J by 13 bases; unmatched bases: 8.

This chain links TRBV2 with TRBJ2-7, with 8 nucleotides matching TRBD1. V lost 0 bases and J lost 7; bases outside the gene matches: 8. Germline V gene data show CDR1 as SNHLY and CDR2 as FYNNEI. CDR3 length: 15 amino acids. The CDR3 DNA is TGTGCCAGCAGTGAAGCGCGTGGGACAGGTGGTGAGCAGTACTTC. This codes for CASSEARGTGGEQYF. Using reference TRBV2 and TRBJ2-7 for the parts outside the CDR3, the full variable domain is EPEVTQTPSHQVTQMGQEVILRCVPISNHLYFYWYRQILGQKVEFLVSFYNNEISEKSEIFDDQFSVERPDGSNFTLKIRSTKLEDSAMYFCASSEARGTGGEQYFGPGTRLTVT.

V and J are TRBV30 and TRBJ2-7; D possibly corresponds to TRBD2 (5 bases). The CDR3 covers 11 residues. Germline lookup yields CDR1 GTSNPN and CDR2 SVGIG (reference sequence). Trimming took off 0 bases at V and 11 bases at J, with 11 bases between the two ends. CDR3 in DNA: TGTGCCTGGAGTGTACTCGGGGTGGAGTACTTC. As protein: CAWSVLGVEYF.